The present T cell receptor (beta chain) was sequenced within a study of T cell responses to AZD1222 COVID-19 vaccine. Study in general: Second doses that came at about 4 or about 12 weeks were put together.

The protocol was immunoSEQ multiplex PCR, while the TCRdb copy is restricted to in-frame clones and leaves out a portion. The sample records about 86,000 clones, 89% being singletons. The sample holds a few counts of this clone. The source was peripheral blood, collected on day 0 of AZD1222 vaccination. The sequence was collected from an adult in good health.

The CDR3 reads CASSVGSGGRGTEAFF. CDR3 bases: TGTGCCAGCAGCGTAGGATCTGGGGGAAGGGGCACTGAAGCTTTCTTT. The rearrangement uses TRBV9 and TRBJ1-1, with a weak D call TRBD1 (5 bases). Germline CDR1 is SGDLS and CDR2 is YYNGEE. This CDR3 is built from 16 residues. Trimming shortened V by 0 bases and J by 4 bases, and 16 bases separated the two germline ends. Based on the CDR3 plus reference TRBV9 and TRBJ1-1, the full variable domain is DSGVTQTPKHLITATGQRVTLRCSPRSGDLSVYWYQQSLDQGLQFLIQYYNGEERAKGNILERFSAQQFPDLHSELNLSSLELGDSALYFCASSVGSGGRGTEAFFGQGTRLTVV.